This T cell receptor beta chain comes out of a study of shared clonotypes between healthy human individuals. Study results and caveats: Tissue TCR repertoires likely differ from these blood-only repertoires.

Profiled with immunoSEQ multiplex PCR; TCRdb holds only in-frame clones, not every one. The sample carries around 2,000,000 clones, roughly 91% recorded once. Turning to this clone: Antigen specificity is unknown.

Naive CD8 cells were CD45RO-negative, positively selected for CCR7, excluding terminally differentiated effector memory CD45RA+ cells. Germline lookup yields CDR1 LGHNA and CDR2 YSLEER. V lost 0 bases, J lost 3 bases, and 4 bases stayed unmatched. The CDR3 sequence is 15 residues long. The specimen sequenced was naive CD8+ T cells from PBMCs. This receptor was taken from a man younger than 35 in good health. Some clones in this sample may be carry-over from other donors' samples. The genes are TRBV4-3 and TRBJ2-7, with 8 bases fitting TRBD1. CDR3 nucleotide sequence: TGCGCCAGCAGCCAAGAGCAGGGGGCAGGCTACGAGCAGTACTTC. Its translation: CASSQEQGAGYEQYF.